Shown below are 6 T cell receptor beta chains from a single sample sequenced in a study of T cells after yellow fever vaccination. TCRdb reprocessed the 5' RACE reads with MiXCR, giving one entry per CDR3 protein. The sample lists 96,000 or so distinct CDR3 sequences; roughly 8.2% were seen once. The input for sequencing was CD8+ T cells not binding an NS4B(214-222) dextramer, sorted from PBMCs, taken about 2 weeks after the first yellow fever vaccination. The origin of the receptors is a man aged 18-30 years who received the YFV17D yellow fever vaccine.

This clonotype was found many times. The chain joins TRBV5-1 to TRBJ2-3; tentatively, D is TRBD1 (6 bases). The germline V gene encodes CDR1 SGHRS and CDR2 YFSETQ. This CDR3 comprises 15 residues. V gave up 4 bases and J gave up 0 bases, with 12 bases separating them. The chain's CDR3 is CASSIGDRSTDTQYF. The DNA of the CDR3 is TGCGCCAGCAGCATAGGAGACAGGAGCACAGATACGCAGTATTTT.

This clonotype has more than one count but fewer than ten. V usage is TRBV29-1 and J usage is TRBJ2-3, with 8 bases identical to TRBD1. CDR1 and CDR2 from the germline V gene are SQVTM and ANQGSEA. The CDR3 covers 14 residues. The V segment lost 1 base and the J segment 2 bases; nucleotides outside the gene matches: 2. The CDR3 loop is CSVEGQGHTDTQYF. The CDR3 DNA reads TGCAGCGTTGAAGGACAGGGGCACACAGATACGCAGTATTTT.

This clonotype was recorded many times. This sequence joins TRBV19 and TRBJ2-5; D is uncertain. Germline V CDR1 and CDR2: LNHDA, SQIVND (reference sequence). Between the trimmed V and J ends, which lost 7 bases and 10 bases, there was a span of 13 bases. CDR3 length: 11 amino acids. The CDR3 region has the DNA TGTGCCAGTATTTCGGGTAGTAACCAGTACTTC. It specifies CASISGSNQYF.

This clonotype was detected only a few times. In DNA, the CDR3 is TGCGCCAGCTCCCCGAGGGGGAGTGGAGCTTTCTTT. Translated, it gives CASSPRGSGAFF. V usage is TRBV4-1 and J usage is TRBJ1-1; the D gene is possibly TRBD1 (6 bases). There are 12 residues in the CDR3. With 8 bases removed from V and 10 bases from J, the gap between germline ends came to 17 bases. The V gene's germline CDR1 is MGHRA and CDR2 YSYEKL.

In its sample, this clonotype was seen a few times. V gene TRBV7-9 combines with J gene TRBJ1-1; possibly TRBD1 for D (5 bases). CDR3 length equals 17 residues. Per germline, CDR1 SEHNR and CDR2 FQNEAQ (reference sequence). Trimming cost V 6 bases and J 7 bases, with 27 bases left between them. In nucleotides, the CDR3 is TGTGCCAGCAGTCCTTTAGGGGTAGCAGGGCGGAAAGTTGAAGCTTTCTTT. It is translated as CASSPLGVAGRKVEAFF.

This sequence joins TRBV12-3 or TRBV12-4 and TRBJ2-1; 12 bases are a match to TRBD2. V dropped 5 bases and J dropped 7; count of bases not matched to a gene: 9. The CDR3 runs to 16 residues. The CDR3 region has the DNA TGTGCCAGCAGTCCTAGCGGGGGGGCCTTTGTTAATGAGCAGTTCTTC. Translation gives CASSPSGGAFVNEQFF.